This TCR beta chain was sequenced for a study of beta chain features in type 1 diabetes. Overall study results and limits: Healthy donors had naive, central memory and Treg TCRB repertoires that appeared less similar than those seen among patients. Since sequencing was performed on cDNA, cells with high TCR expression could be over-represented. It was not settled here whether HLA type affects TCRB rearrangement. In type 1 diabetes patients, VDJ junctions had fewer insertions; deletions at these junctions were more frequent.

Since all of the isolated RNA was reverse transcribed, expressed TCRB transcripts were what got sequenced. Repertoires were generated with immunoSEQ multiplex PCR, while TCRdb's copy carries only in-frame clones and drops some. Of about 240,000 clones in the sample, around a quarter were seen once. The germline V and J ends were trimmed by 0 bases and 1 base, with 16 bases remaining between them. The germline V gene has CDR1 GTSNPN and CDR2 SVGIG (reference sequence). The CDR3 is made up of 16 amino acids. Regarding this clone: The antigen is undetermined.

This sequence was found in a man aged 25-40 years in good health. Specimen: central memory CD4+ T cells from blood. The chain links TRBV30 to TRBJ2-7; no clear D. The CDR3 DNA reads as TGTGCCTGGAGTGTCAAGGCGGCAGTTTCGTCCTACGAGCAGTACTTC. Its translation: CAWSVKAAVSSYEQYF.